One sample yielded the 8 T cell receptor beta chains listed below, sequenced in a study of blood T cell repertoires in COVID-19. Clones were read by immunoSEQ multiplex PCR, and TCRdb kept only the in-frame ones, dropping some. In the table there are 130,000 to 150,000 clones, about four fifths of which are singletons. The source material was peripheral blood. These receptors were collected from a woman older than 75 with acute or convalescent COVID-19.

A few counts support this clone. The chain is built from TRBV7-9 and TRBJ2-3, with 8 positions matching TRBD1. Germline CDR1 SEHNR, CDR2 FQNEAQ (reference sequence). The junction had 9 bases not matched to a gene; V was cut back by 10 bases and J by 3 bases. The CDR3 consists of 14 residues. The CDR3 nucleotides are TGTGCCACCACGGATCAGGGGGCGACAGATACGCAGTATTTT. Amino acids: CATTDQGATDTQYF. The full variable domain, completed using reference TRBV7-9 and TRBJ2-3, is DTGVSQNPRHKITKRGQNVTFRCDPISEHNRLYWYRQTLGQGPEFLTYFQNEAQLEKSRLLSDRFSAERPKGSFSTLEIQRTEQGDSAMYLCATTDQGATDTQYFGPGTRLTVL.

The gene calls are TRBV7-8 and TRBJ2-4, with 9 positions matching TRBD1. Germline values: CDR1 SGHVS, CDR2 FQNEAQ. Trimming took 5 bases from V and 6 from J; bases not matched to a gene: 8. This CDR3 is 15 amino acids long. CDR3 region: CASSPDRGGRNIQYF. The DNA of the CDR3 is TGTGCCAGCAGCCCGGACAGGGGAGGGAGAAACATTCAGTACTTC.

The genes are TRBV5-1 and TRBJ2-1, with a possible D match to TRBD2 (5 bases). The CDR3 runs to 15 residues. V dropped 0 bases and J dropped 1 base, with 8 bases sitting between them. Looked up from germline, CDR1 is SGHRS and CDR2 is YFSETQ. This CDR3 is CASSLDPGSYNEQFF. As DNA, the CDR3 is TGCGCCAGCAGCTTGGACCCGGGGTCCTACAATGAGCAGTTCTTC.

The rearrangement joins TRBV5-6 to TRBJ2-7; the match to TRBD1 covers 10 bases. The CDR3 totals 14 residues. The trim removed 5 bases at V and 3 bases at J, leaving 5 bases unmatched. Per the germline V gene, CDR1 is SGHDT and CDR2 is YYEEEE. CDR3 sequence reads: CASSPGTGVYEQYF. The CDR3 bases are TGTGCCAGCAGTCCCGGGACAGGGGTCTACGAGCAGTACTTC.

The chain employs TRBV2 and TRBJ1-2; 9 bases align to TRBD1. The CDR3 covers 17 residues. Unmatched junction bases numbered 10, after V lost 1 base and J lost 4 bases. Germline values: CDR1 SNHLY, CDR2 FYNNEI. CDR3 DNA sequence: TGTGCCAGCAGTGAAGGCTGGGACAGGGCTAAGGGCTATGGCTACACCTTC. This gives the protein CASSEGWDRAKGYGYTF.

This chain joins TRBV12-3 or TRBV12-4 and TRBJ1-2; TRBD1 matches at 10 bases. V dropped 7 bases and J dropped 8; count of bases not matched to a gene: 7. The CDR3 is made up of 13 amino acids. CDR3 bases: TGTGCCAGCACCGGGGACAGGGGTGGCGGCTACACCTTC. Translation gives CASTGDRGGGYTF.

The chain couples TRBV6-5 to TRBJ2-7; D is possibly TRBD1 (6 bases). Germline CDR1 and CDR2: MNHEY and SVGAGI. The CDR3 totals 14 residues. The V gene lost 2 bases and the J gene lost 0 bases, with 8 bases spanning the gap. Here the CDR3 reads CASSYRDNSYEQYF. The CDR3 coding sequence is TGTGCCAGCAGTTACAGGGACAACTCCTACGAGCAGTACTTC.

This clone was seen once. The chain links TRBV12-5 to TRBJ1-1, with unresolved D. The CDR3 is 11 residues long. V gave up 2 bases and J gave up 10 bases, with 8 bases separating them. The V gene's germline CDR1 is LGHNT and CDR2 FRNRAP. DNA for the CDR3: TGTGCTAGTGGTTTGTCGGGAAGAGCTTTCTTT. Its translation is CASGLSGRAFF.